The 31 T cell receptor beta chains in this list originate from one sample, sequenced in a study of blood T cell repertoires in COVID-19. Data came from immunoSEQ multiplex PCR; TCRdb stores just in-frame clones and leaves some out. The data contain 85,000 to 100,000 clones, 80% of them singletons. Sequenced: peripheral blood. Every receptor here comes from a man over 45 who had recovered from COVID-19.

The J gene is TRBJ2-1, the V gene TRBV7-2, with TRBD1 as a possible D gene (6 bases). CDR1 and CDR2 from the germline V gene are SGHTA and FQGNSA. V lost 2 bases and J lost 5, with 16 bases in between. This CDR3 has 16 amino acids. The CDR3 DNA is TGTGCCAGCAGCTTAATGCCAAGAGGGGGACACAATGAGCAGTTCTTC. It yields the protein CASSLMPRGGHNEQFF.

This chain uses TRBV5-1 with TRBJ2-3; D possibly corresponds to TRBD2 (5 bases). This CDR3 has 14 residues. CDR1 SGHRS and CDR2 YFSETQ come from the germline V gene. V lost 4 bases and J lost 7, with 16 bases in between. The CDR3 region is CASSHSDSRNTQYF. CDR3 nucleotides: TGCGCCAGCAGCCACTCGGACTCCAGAAATACGCAGTATTTT.

J is TRBJ2-7 and V is TRBV12-3 or TRBV12-4; tentative D call: TRBD1 (5 bases). This CDR3 spans 13 amino acids. The V end was cut by 5 bases, the J end by 6 bases, with 14 bases between. Here the CDR3 DNA reads TGTGCCAGCAGTCCAGGTACAGGCATCGAGCAGTACTTC. Protein sequence: CASSPGTGIEQYF.

The chain links TRBV30 to TRBJ2-2; 14 nucleotides match TRBD2. This CDR3 contains 16 residues. J was trimmed by 2 bases and V by 5 bases; bases with no gene match: 4. Germline V gene sequence: CDR1 GTSNPN, CDR2 SVGIG (reference sequence). The CDR3 spells CAWGLAGGPNTGELFF. The CDR3, as DNA: TGTGCCTGGGGACTAGCGGGGGGACCAAACACCGGGGAGCTGTTTTTT.

The rearrangement uses TRBV4-3 and TRBJ1-2; weak D call: TRBD1 (6 bases). Germline CDR1 reads LGHNA; CDR2 reads YSLEER. V lost 1 base and J lost 4, with 19 bases in between. The CDR3 runs to 17 residues. The CDR3, as DNA: TGCGCCAGCAGCCAAGGCGGGGGCGGGGGTACCGGCTATGGCTACACCTTC. Residues: CASSQGGGGGTGYGYTF.

This clone has a handful of counts. This chain connects TRBV27 to TRBJ2-7, with 7 positions matching TRBD1. V was pared by 6 bases and J by 6 bases, with 11 bases of the junction left unmatched. The germline V gene has CDR1 MNHEY and CDR2 SMNVEV (reference sequence). The CDR3 has 14 residues. DNA of the CDR3: TGTGCCAGCAGGTCTCAGACAGGGAGAGCCGAGCAGTACTTC. Residues: CASRSQTGRAEQYF.

The gene calls are TRBV6-5 and TRBJ2-7; D gene unclear. Trimming cost V 5 bases and J 4 bases, with 9 bases left between them. The CDR3 is made up of 12 amino acids. CDR1 and CDR2 (germline): MNHEY, SVGAGI. CDR3 in DNA: TGTGCCAGCAGTCGCTCACGGTACGAGCAGTACTTC. Protein product: CASSRSRYEQYF.

The V call is TRBV18, the J call TRBJ2-1; 11 nucleotides line up with TRBD2. The junction had 8 bases not matched to a gene; V was cut back by 3 bases and J by 7 bases. CDR3 size: 16 residues. Germline V gives CDR1 KGHSH, CDR2 LQKENI. In DNA form, the CDR3 reads TGTGCCAGCTCACCCGGGATAGCGGGGGGGCTGAATGAGCAGTTCTTC. Protein sequence: CASSPGIAGGLNEQFF.

CDR3 amino acids: CASSLFDRGLTLYGYTF. The CDR3 region has the DNA TGTGCCAGCAGTTTATTTGACAGGGGGCTCACCCTTTATGGCTACACCTTC. The V gene is TRBV27, the J gene TRBJ1-2; 10 positions agree with TRBD1. Germline values: CDR1 MNHEY, CDR2 SMNVEV (reference sequence). There are 17 residues in the CDR3. The V gene end was trimmed by 1 base and the J gene end by 5 bases; junction bases not matched to a gene: 10.

The chain recombines TRBV6-6 with TRBJ2-1; 8 bases match TRBD2. The CDR3 runs 16 residues. V was clipped by 6 bases and J by 0 bases; unmatched bases: 7. Germline assignment: CDR1 MNHNY and CDR2 SVGAGI (reference sequence). CDR3 bases: TGTGCCAGCAGCCGACTAGCGTTGAGCTCCTACAATGAGCAGTTCTTC. Its protein product is CASSRLALSSYNEQFF.

This clone was seen only once. The V call is TRBV19, the J call TRBJ1-3; unclear D gene. CDR3 size: 13 residues. CDR1 and CDR2 (germline): LNHDA, SQIVND (reference sequence). The V end was cut by 9 bases, the J end by 0 bases, with 9 bases between. CDR3 sequence reads: CASAVFSGNTIYF. DNA of the CDR3: TGTGCCAGCGCGGTTTTCTCTGGAAACACCATATATTTT.

The rearrangement links TRBV7-3 to TRBJ2-2, with D uncertain. The CDR3 loop spans 13 amino acids. In germline, CDR1 is SGHTA, CDR2 FQGTGA. With 4 bases removed from V and 6 bases from J, the gap between germline ends came to 9 bases. The CDR3 DNA is TGTGCCAGCAGCTCAAACGGTGCCGGGGAGCTGTTTTTT. It encodes CASSSNGAGELFF.

The CDR3 spells CASSPRQLNSPLHF. The CDR3 DNA follows: TGTGCCAGCAGCCCCAGGCAGCTAAATTCACCCCTCCACTTT. The chain recombines TRBV11-2 with TRBJ1-6; no definite D call. This CDR3 contains 14 residues. Trimming took off 5 bases at V and 7 bases at J, with 12 bases between the two ends. Per the germline V gene, CDR1 is SGHAT and CDR2 is FQNNGV.

V is TRBV4-2 and J is TRBJ1-5; 7 bases are a match to TRBD1. CDR3 size: 14 residues. Germline trimming cut 0 bases from V and 5 bases from J; bases unmatched to any gene: 1. Germline CDR1 and CDR2: LGHNA and YNFKEQ. The CDR3 DNA sequence: TGTGCCAGCAGCCAAGAGCAGGGGGATCAGCCCCAGCATTTT. This translates into CASSQEQGDQPQHF.

The chain employs TRBV5-8 and TRBJ1-2; D is undetermined. The germline V gene has CDR1 SGHTS and CDR2 YDEGEE. V was trimmed by 5 bases and J by 4 bases, leaving 12 bases between them. There are 13 residues in the CDR3. CDR3 bases: TGTGCCAGCAGTCCCCGTCGCAGCTATGGCTACACCTTC. It translates to CASSPRRSYGYTF.

The V gene is TRBV30, the J gene TRBJ1-1; the D is unclear. CDR3 length: 12 residues. In germline, CDR1 is GTSNPN, CDR2 SVGIG (reference sequence). CDR3 amino acids: CAGGSAARSAFF. The CDR3 coding sequence is TGTGCGGGAGGGTCGGCCGCGAGGTCAGCTTTCTTT.

The chain uses TRBV5-1 and TRBJ1-2, with unresolved D. The V gene lost 2 bases and the J gene lost 2 bases, with 10 bases spanning the gap. The CDR3 is 14 residues long. Germline V gene data show CDR1 as SGHRS and CDR2 as YFSETQ. CDR3 DNA: TGCGCCAGCAGCTTAGAGGGTTTGAACTATGGCTACACCTTC. The encoded protein is CASSLEGLNYGYTF.

The chain carries TRBV9 and TRBJ2-1; tentatively, D is TRBD1 (6 bases). Trimming shortened V by 8 bases and J by 3 bases, and 12 bases separated the two germline ends. This CDR3 region has 13 residues. The V gene's germline CDR1 is SGDLS and CDR2 YYNGEE. This CDR3 reads CARTGHCYNEQFF. DNA for the CDR3: TGTGCCAGGACGGGACACTGCTACAATGAGCAGTTCTTC.

The CDR3 spells CASTDRGAGANVLTF. In DNA form, the CDR3 reads TGTGCCAGTACTGACAGAGGTGCTGGGGCCAACGTCCTGACTTTC. The chain employs TRBV19 and TRBJ2-6, with D tentatively TRBD1 (5 bases). This CDR3 comprises 15 residues. Germline CDR1 and CDR2: LNHDA and SQIVND (reference sequence). V lost 7 bases, J lost 2 bases, and 12 bases lay in between.

J is TRBJ1-1 and V is TRBV27; 12 nucleotides align to TRBD1. V was pared by 2 bases and J by 4 bases, with 20 bases of the junction left unmatched. The CDR3 runs to 21 residues. The germline V gene has CDR1 MNHEY and CDR2 SMNVEV (reference sequence). The CDR3 nucleotides are TGTGCCAGCAGTTTAGAGGTTCGATCGGGACAGGGGGCGCGATTTCCCACTGAAGCTTTCTTT. This encodes CASSLEVRSGQGARFPTEAFF.

J is TRBJ2-5 and V is TRBV11-2; TRBD2 matches at 8 bases. V shed 0 bases and J 1 base; nucleotides not matched to a gene: 7. CDR3 size: 17 residues. Germline V gene sequence: CDR1 SGHAT, CDR2 FQNNGV. The CDR3 spells CASSLDIASGFQETQYF. The CDR3 DNA reads as TGTGCCAGCAGCTTAGATATCGCTAGCGGGTTCCAAGAGACCCAGTACTTC.

The chain joins TRBV4-1 to TRBJ2-7; 8 bases are shared with TRBD1. Germline CDR1 and CDR2: MGHRA and YSYEKL. The CDR3 has 15 amino acids. V gave up 4 bases and J gave up 7 bases; unmatched junction bases: 12. CDR3 nucleotides: TGCGCCAGCAGCCGGAACTGGGACAGGCCCTGGGAGCAGTACTTC. Amino acids: CASSRNWDRPWEQYF.

The genes are TRBV15 and TRBJ1-2, with 8 bases lining up with TRBD1. The CDR3 consists of 17 residues. The germline V gene encodes CDR1 LNHNV and CDR2 YYDKDF (reference sequence). V shed 5 bases and J 1 base; nucleotides not matched to a gene: 12. The CDR3 DNA sequence: TGTGCCACCAGCGGCTTACAGGGGGGCTCCCTTAACTATGGCTACACCTTC. This codes for CATSGLQGGSLNYGYTF. Using reference TRBV15 and TRBJ1-2 for the parts outside the CDR3, the full variable domain is DAMVIQNPRYQVTQFGKPVTLSCSQTLNHNVMYWYQQKSSQAPKLLFHYYDKDFNNEADTPDNFQSRRPNTSFCFLDIRSPGLGDTAMYLCATSGLQGGSLNYGYTFGSGTRLTVV.

V gene TRBV7-8 combines with J gene TRBJ2-7; 7 nucleotides match TRBD1. This CDR3 spans 17 amino acids. The germline gives CDR1 SGHVS, CDR2 FQNEAQ. Trimming took 2 bases from V and 3 from J; bases not matched to a gene: 13. This chain's CDR3 is CASSLIVSRTGFYEQYF. For the CDR3, the DNA is TGTGCCAGCAGCTTAATTGTTTCCAGGACAGGATTCTACGAGCAGTACTTC.

J is TRBJ2-7 and V is TRBV5-1; 10 nucleotides align to TRBD1. CDR3 length: 17 residues. V was clipped by 1 base and J by 2 bases; unmatched bases: 9. Germline assignment: CDR1 SGHRS and CDR2 YFSETQ. The CDR3 loop is CASSLQMSGTGAYEQYF. The CDR3, as DNA: TGCGCCAGCAGCTTGCAAATGTCTGGGACAGGGGCCTACGAGCAGTACTTC. The entire variable domain, with the rest obtained from reference TRBV5-1 and TRBJ2-7, is as follows: KAGVTQTPRYLIKTRGQQVTLSCSPISGHRSVSWYQQTPGQGLQFLFEYFSETQRNKGNFPGRFSGRQFSNSRSEMNVSTLELGDSALYLCASSLQMSGTGAYEQYFGPGTRLTVT.

The chain joins TRBV7-2 to TRBJ2-3; 10 bases match TRBD2. V lost 1 base to trimming and J lost 8 bases; unmatched junction nucleotides: 0. The CDR3 has 13 residues. Germline CDR1 and CDR2: SGHTA and FQGNSA. CDR3 residues: CASSLVAGGTQYF. In nucleotides, the CDR3 is TGTGCCAGCAGCTTAGTAGCGGGAGGTACGCAGTATTTT. Supplemented by reference TRBV7-2 and TRBJ2-3, the full variable domain reads GAGVSQSPSNKVTEKGKDVELRCDPISGHTALYWYRQSLGQGLEFLIYFQGNSAPDKSGLPSDRFSAERTGGSVSTLTIQRTQQEDSAVYLCASSLVAGGTQYFGPGTRLTVL.

V usage is TRBV19 and J usage is TRBJ1-5; D call uncertain. This CDR3 contains 15 residues. The V end lost 4 bases, the J end lost 3 bases, and 13 bases lay between the germline ends. CDR1 LNHDA and CDR2 SQIVND come from the germline V gene (reference sequence). CDR3 nucleotides: TGTGCCAGTAGTACCGGGAAGAGGAACAATCAGCCCCAGCATTTT. Translation gives CASSTGKRNNQPQHF.

This clone was seen a handful of times. The gene calls are TRBV19 and TRBJ1-6; no reliable D call. V was clipped by 3 bases and J by 8 bases, with 11 bases between them. This CDR3 has 14 residues. Germline V gives CDR1 LNHDA, CDR2 SQIVND (reference sequence). The CDR3 here is CASSMYGRDSPLHF. CDR3 DNA: TGTGCCAGTAGTATGTACGGGAGGGATTCACCCCTCCACTTT. Based on the CDR3 plus reference TRBV19 and TRBJ1-6, the full variable domain is DGGITQSPKYLFRKEGQNVTLSCEQNLNHDAMYWYRQDPGQGLRLIYYSQIVNDFQKGDIAEGYSVSREKKESFPLTVTSAQKNPTAFYLCASSMYGRDSPLHFGNGTRLTVT.

The chain uses TRBV28 and TRBJ2-6; a weak D match, TRBD2 (5 bases). The length of the CDR3 is 16 residues. CDR1 MDHEN and CDR2 SYDVKM come from the germline V gene. V shed 5 bases and J shed 2 bases, with 13 bases lying between them. The CDR3 nucleotides read TGTGCCAGCAGTAGCACCAAGGGAGCTGGGGCCAACGTCCTGACTTTC. Translated, it gives CASSSTKGAGANVLTF. The full variable domain, completed using reference TRBV28 and TRBJ2-6, is DVKVTQSSRYLVKRTGEKVFLECVQDMDHENMFWYRQDPGLGLRLIYFSYDVKMKEKGDIPEGYSVSREKKERFSLILESASTNQTSMYLCASSSTKGAGANVLTFGAGSRLTVL.

This sequence joins TRBV10-3 and TRBJ2-3; 8 bases are shared with TRBD1. The CDR3 totals 15 residues. Germline CDR1 ENHRY, CDR2 SYGVKD. Germline trimming cut 5 bases from V and 6 bases from J; bases unmatched to any gene: 10. CDR3 nucleotides: TGTGCCATCAGTACAGAGGGGTACAGGGGGGATACGCAGTATTTT. Protein sequence: CAISTEGYRGDTQYF.

J is TRBJ2-7 and V is TRBV2; TRBD1 is a possible D gene (5 bases). The CDR3 is 13 amino acids. Germline V gene data show CDR1 as SNHLY and CDR2 as FYNNEI. Trimming stripped 3 bases from V and 10 bases from J, with 16 bases between. The chain's CDR3 is CASSEELTVLQYF. The DNA of the CDR3 is TGTGCCAGCAGTGAGGAGTTGACAGTGTTACAGTACTTC.